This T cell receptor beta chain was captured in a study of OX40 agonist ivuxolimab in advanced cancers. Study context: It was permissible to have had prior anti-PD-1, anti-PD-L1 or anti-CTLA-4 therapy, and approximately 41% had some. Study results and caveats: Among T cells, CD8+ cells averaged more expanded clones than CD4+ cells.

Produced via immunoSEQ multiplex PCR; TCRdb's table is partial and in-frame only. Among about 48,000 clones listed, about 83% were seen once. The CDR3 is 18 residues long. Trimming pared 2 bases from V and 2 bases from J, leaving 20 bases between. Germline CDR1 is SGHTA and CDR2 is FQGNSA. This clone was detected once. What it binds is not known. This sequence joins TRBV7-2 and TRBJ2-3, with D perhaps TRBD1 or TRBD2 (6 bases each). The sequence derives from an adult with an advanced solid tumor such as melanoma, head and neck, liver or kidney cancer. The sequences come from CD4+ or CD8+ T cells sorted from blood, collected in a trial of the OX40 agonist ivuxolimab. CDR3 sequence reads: CASSLSPTEGGLTDTQYF. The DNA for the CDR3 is TGTGCCAGCAGCTTATCCCCGACTGAAGGGGGGCTCACAGATACGCAGTATTTT.